This TCR beta chain was retrieved from a study of persistence of HIV-infected CD4 T cells. Lysates of CMV-infected fibroblasts at 8 to 10 ug/mL stimulated these cells. Responding CD4+ T cells were sorted by upregulation of both CD40 ligand and CD69. The immunoSEQ assay was version 4, run in survey mode. Data came from immunoSEQ multiplex PCR; TCRdb stores just in-frame clones and leaves some out. The data contain more than 5,000 clones, around two thirds of them singletons. Note on this clone: Its cognate antigen is unknown. In the same sample, other DNA sequences code for this CDR3.

CDR1 is GTSNPN, CDR2 SVGIG, per germline (reference sequence). This CDR3 is built from 13 residues. V was clipped by 3 bases and J by 7 bases; unmatched bases: 8. The sequence derives from an adult man with HIV who was CMV-seropositive. The chain employs TRBV30 and TRBJ2-7, with 8 bases fitting TRBD1. Sample: CD4+ T cells sorted from PBMCs after approximately 19-hour stimulation, taken from a patient who received antiretroviral therapy. The CDR3 here is CAWSGQGAGEQYF. In nucleotides, the CDR3 is TGTGCCTGGAGCGGGCAGGGGGCGGGTGAGCAGTACTTC.